A single T cell receptor beta chain is shown here with its context. The target antigen is unknown. Just one base apart from a much larger clone, this may be a read error. This record belongs to a study of T cells in Graves' hyperthyroidism and ophthalmopathy. General observations from the study: Clonotypes that were expanded in thyroid above 0.001 mostly appeared in blood too.

RNA transcripts provided the source from which TCR beta CDR3 regions were amplified. Carried out on the TCR CDR3, a first-round RT-PCR used the HTBI primer set. TCRdb passed the multiplex PCR reads through MiXCR, listing each CDR3 protein once. The table lists approximately 500,000 distinct CDR3 sequences, about 45% of them singletons. The V gene's germline CDR1 is SGHNT and CDR2 YENEEA. V lost 5 bases and J lost 3, with 16 bases in between. This CDR3 contains 15 residues. The clonotype comes from a woman aged 18-29 years with Graves' hyperthyroidism. Input material: peripheral blood or thyroid tissue (not recorded which). The chain has TRBV11-3 and TRBJ1-2; no clear D gene. CDR3 bases: TGTGCCAGCAGCGCCCAACGGGGAATGGACTATGGCTACACCTTC. This gives the protein CASSAQRGMDYGYTF.